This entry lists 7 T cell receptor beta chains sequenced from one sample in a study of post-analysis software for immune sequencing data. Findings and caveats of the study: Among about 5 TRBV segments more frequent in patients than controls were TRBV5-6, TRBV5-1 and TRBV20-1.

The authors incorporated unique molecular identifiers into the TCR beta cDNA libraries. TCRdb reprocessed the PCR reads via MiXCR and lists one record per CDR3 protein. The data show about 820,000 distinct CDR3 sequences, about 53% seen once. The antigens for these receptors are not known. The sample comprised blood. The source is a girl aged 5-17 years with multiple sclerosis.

CDR3 in amino acids: CASSHQQGRGPREQFF. CDR3 DNA sequence: TGTGCCAGCAGCCACCAGCAGGGACGGGGCCCCCGGGAGCAGTTCTTC. The V gene is TRBV14, the J gene TRBJ2-1; D possibly matches TRBD1 or TRBD2 (5 bases each). V dropped 3 bases and J dropped 10 bases, with 22 bases sitting between them. The CDR3 extends over 16 amino acids. Germline-derived CDR1 and CDR2 are SGHDN and FVKESK.

CDR3 sequence reads: CASSHDRTGGPYNEQFF. As DNA, the CDR3 is TGTGCCAGCAGCCATGACCGGACAGGGGGTCCCTACAATGAGCAGTTCTTC. The chain is built from TRBV3-1 and TRBJ2-1; TRBD1 aligns across 10 bases. The CDR3 extends over 17 amino acids. The junction had 7 bases not matched to a gene; V was cut back by 3 bases and J by 2 bases. The germline V gene encodes CDR1 LGHDT and CDR2 YNNKEL (reference sequence).

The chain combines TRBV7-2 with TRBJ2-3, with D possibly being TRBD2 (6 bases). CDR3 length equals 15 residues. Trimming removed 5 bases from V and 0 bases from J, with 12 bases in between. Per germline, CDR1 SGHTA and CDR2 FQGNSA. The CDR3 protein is CASSPWGTSTDTQYF. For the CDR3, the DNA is TGTGCCAGCAGCCCCTGGGGGACTAGCACAGATACGCAGTATTTT.

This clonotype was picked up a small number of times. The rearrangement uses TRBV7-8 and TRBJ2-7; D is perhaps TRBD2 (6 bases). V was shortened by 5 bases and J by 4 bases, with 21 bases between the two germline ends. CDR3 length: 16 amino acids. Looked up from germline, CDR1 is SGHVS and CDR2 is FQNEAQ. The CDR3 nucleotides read TGTGCCAGCAGCCCCCAGAGACTAGGCCGCCTTTACGAGCAGTACTTC. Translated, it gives CASSPQRLGRLYEQYF.

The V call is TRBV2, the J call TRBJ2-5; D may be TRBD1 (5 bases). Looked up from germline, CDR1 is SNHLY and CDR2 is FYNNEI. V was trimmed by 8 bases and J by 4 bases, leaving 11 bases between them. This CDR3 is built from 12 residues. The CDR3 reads CASFQGGETQYF. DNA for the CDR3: TGTGCCAGCTTCCAGGGCGGAGAGACCCAGTACTTC.

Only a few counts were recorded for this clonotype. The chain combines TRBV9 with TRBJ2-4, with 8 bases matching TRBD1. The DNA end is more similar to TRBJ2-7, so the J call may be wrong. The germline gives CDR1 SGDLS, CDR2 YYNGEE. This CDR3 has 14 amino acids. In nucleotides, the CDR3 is TGTGCCAGCAGCACCGGGACAGGTACCTACGAGCAGTACTTC. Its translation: CASSTGTGTYEQYF.

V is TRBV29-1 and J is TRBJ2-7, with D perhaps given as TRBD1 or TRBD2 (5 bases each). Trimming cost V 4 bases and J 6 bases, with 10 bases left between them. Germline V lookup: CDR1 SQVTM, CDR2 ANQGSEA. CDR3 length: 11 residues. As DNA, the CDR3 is TGCAGCGTTGCGGCTGGGGGCGAGCAGTACTTC. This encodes CSVAAGGEQYF.